A selection of T cell receptor beta chains follows, all from one sample in a study of T cells after yellow fever vaccination. TCRdb fed the 5' RACE reads into MiXCR, producing one record per CDR3 protein. The sample includes approximately 90,000 distinct CDR3 sequences, 5.8% seen only once; the top ten take just over 40%. This sample comprised CD8+ T cells sorted from PBMCs, obtained 10 days after the yellow fever booster vaccination. These receptors were collected from a man younger than 30 who received the YFV17D yellow fever vaccine. CDR3s leave out the opening cysteine and the closing phenylalanine or tryptophan.

v_call,cdr3_aa
TRBV7-9,ASSTGPPPGSPLH
TRBV21-1,ASSKTTLAGVSYNEQF
TRBV7-2,ASSARLVETQY
TRBV12-3/TRBV12-4,ASSGGTRYGTEAF
TRBV6-4,ASSEGGEDTEAF
TRBV6-5,ASSYSSGGGNEQF
TRBV29-1,SVWDNEQF
TRBV19,ASSIVGGVTGELF
TRBV4-3,ASSQVWGSYNEQF
TRBV7-9,ASRTTKDEQF
TRBV20-1,SARGGWQIDSYEQY
TRBV5-6,ASSQGQLSGNTIY
TRBV10-3,AISEPIVLAGGSSTDTQY
TRBV9,ASSGTTLH
TRBV2,ASSGGTAKETQY
TRBV7-2,ASRPDSRLSGNTIY
TRBV6-2/TRBV6-3,ASRLDRGSPLH
TRBV6-6,ASRQGFITDTQY
TRBV7-6,ASSLDVRGTEAF
TRBV6-5,ASTSGRGAYGYT